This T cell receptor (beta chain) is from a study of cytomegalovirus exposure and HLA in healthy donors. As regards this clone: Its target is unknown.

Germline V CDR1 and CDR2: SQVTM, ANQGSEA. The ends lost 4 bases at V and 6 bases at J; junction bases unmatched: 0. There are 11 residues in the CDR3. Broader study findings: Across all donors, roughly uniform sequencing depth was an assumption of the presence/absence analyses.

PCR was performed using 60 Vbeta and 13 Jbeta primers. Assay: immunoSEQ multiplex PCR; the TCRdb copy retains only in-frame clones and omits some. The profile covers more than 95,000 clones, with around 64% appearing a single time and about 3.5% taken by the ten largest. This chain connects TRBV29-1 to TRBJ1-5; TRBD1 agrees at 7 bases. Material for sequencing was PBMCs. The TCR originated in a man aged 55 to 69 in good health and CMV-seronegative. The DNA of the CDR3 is TGCAGCGTTGGGGACAGTCAGCCCCAGCATTTT. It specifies CSVGDSQPQHF.